One sample yielded the 31 T cell receptor beta chains listed below, sequenced in a study of T cell responses to AZD1222 COVID-19 vaccine. Sequencing was performed with immunoSEQ multiplex PCR; in TCRdb, only in-frame clones are kept and a portion is missing. Among some 180,000 clones, 80% to 95% were seen once, and the ten largest hold 1.6%. The specimen comprised peripheral blood, sampled on day 0 of AZD1222 vaccination. All receptors derive from an adult in good health.

The chain couples TRBV4-2 to TRBJ2-2; D is unclear. CDR1 and CDR2 from the germline V gene are LGHNA and YNFKEQ. The CDR3 is 15 residues long. The V end lost 1 base, the J end lost 3 bases, and 9 bases lay between the germline ends. The CDR3 region has the DNA TGTGCCAGCAGCCAAGGGTTGCGGTACACCGGGGAGCTGTTTTTT. Its protein product is CASSQGLRYTGELFF.

This sequence joins TRBV6-5 and TRBJ1-2, with 9 bases matching TRBD1. Germline CDR1 MNHEY, CDR2 SVGAGI. The trim removed 2 bases at V and 4 bases at J, leaving 5 bases unmatched. This CDR3 contains 15 residues. CDR3 nucleotides: TGTGCCAGCAGTTACCCGACAGGGGGGATCTATGGCTACACCTTC. This encodes CASSYPTGGIYGYTF.

The J gene is TRBJ2-5, the V gene TRBV10-3; TRBD2 matches at 10 bases. There are 16 residues in the CDR3. V was pared by 5 bases and J by 5 bases, with 11 bases of the junction left unmatched. CDR1 is ENHRY, CDR2 SYGVKD, per germline. The DNA of the CDR3 is TGTGCCATCAGTCAGGGGGCTAGCGGGAGTTGGGAGACCCAGTACTTC. This translates into CAISQGASGSWETQYF.

The chain recombines TRBV19 with TRBJ1-2; the match to TRBD1 covers 9 bases. Trimming cost V 5 bases and J 8 bases; bases outside gene matches: 9. From germline, CDR1 is LNHDA and CDR2 SQIVND (reference sequence). The CDR3 is made up of 14 amino acids. CDR3 amino acids: CASSSLGTGRGYTF. In DNA form, the CDR3 reads TGTGCCAGTAGTTCCCTCGGGACAGGGAGGGGCTACACCTTC.

The V and J genes are TRBV18 and TRBJ2-1; D tentatively reads TRBD1 or TRBD2 (5 bases each). V dropped 3 bases and J dropped 10 bases, with 13 bases sitting between them. Germline V gene lookup returns CDR1 KGHSH and CDR2 LQKENI. The CDR3 is 13 amino acids. CDR3 in amino acids: CASSPGAAGEQFF. The DNA for the CDR3 is TGTGCCAGCTCACCCGGAGCGGCAGGGGAGCAGTTCTTC.

The CDR3 loop is CASSLVGGQGNQPQHF. CDR3 sequence (DNA): TGTGCCAGCAGTTTGGTAGGGGGACAGGGAAATCAGCCCCAGCATTTT. The rearrangement links TRBV28 to TRBJ1-5; 9 bases map to TRBD1. The CDR3 has 16 amino acids. CDR1 is MDHEN, CDR2 SYDVKM, per germline. V gave up 3 bases and J gave up 4 bases; unmatched junction bases: 7.

This chain links TRBV7-9 with TRBJ1-4, with D possibly being TRBD1 (5 bases). Trimming stripped 1 base from V and 6 bases from J, with 6 bases between. This CDR3 comprises 13 residues. Germline V lookup: CDR1 SEHNR, CDR2 FQNEAQ (reference sequence). CDR3 sequence reads: CASSLGQYEKLFF. The DNA of the CDR3 is TGTGCCAGCAGCTTAGGACAGTATGAAAAACTGTTTTTT.

A few counts support this clone. The same CDR3 can be traced to other DNA sequences in this sample. The genes are TRBV5-1 and TRBJ2-3; possibly TRBD2 for D (5 bases). CDR3 length: 14 residues. V was cut by 0 bases and J by 6 bases, with 11 bases left in between. CDR1 and CDR2 (germline): SGHRS, YFSETQ. CDR3 protein: CASSLGGIKDTQYF. CDR3 coding DNA: TGCGCCAGCAGCTTGGGAGGGATTAAGGATACGCAGTATTTT.

The V call is TRBV30, the J call TRBJ2-3; TRBD2 matches 10 bases. This CDR3 is 16 amino acids long. Unmatched junction bases numbered 9, after V lost 1 base and J lost 5 bases. CDR1 GTSNPN and CDR2 SVGIG come from the germline V gene (reference sequence). Here the CDR3 DNA reads TGTGCCTGGAGTGGCATCACTAGCGGGGCCAGAGATACGCAGTATTTT. As protein: CAWSGITSGARDTQYF.

The chain is built from TRBV9 and TRBJ2-7; no firm D call. V lost 0 bases, J lost 6 bases, and 16 bases lay in between. Germline loops: CDR1 SGDLS, CDR2 YYNGEE. The CDR3 has 15 amino acids. DNA of the CDR3: TGTGCCAGCAGCGTAGCTACCGGCGCGCCCGGCGAGCAGTACTTC. Residues: CASSVATGAPGEQYF. The variable domain in full, with the rest retrieved from reference TRBV9 and TRBJ2-7, is DSGVTQTPKHLITATGQRVTLRCSPRSGDLSVYWYQQSLDQGLQFLIQYYNGEERAKGNILERFSAQQFPDLHSELNLSSLELGDSALYFCASSVATGAPGEQYFGPGTRLTVT.

This chain uses TRBV7-6 with TRBJ2-1; D might be TRBD1 (5 bases). The germline V gene encodes CDR1 SGHVS and CDR2 FNYEAQ. The V end was cut by 3 bases, the J end by 0 bases, with 9 bases between. CDR3 size: 15 residues. The CDR3 nucleotides read TGTGCCAGCAGCTTTAGTGACAGCTCCTACAATGAGCAGTTCTTC. Translating it yields CASSFSDSSYNEQFF.

J is TRBJ2-2 and V is TRBV6-5; D is uncertain. Germline values: CDR1 MNHEY, CDR2 SVGAGI. Trimming took 0 bases from V and 1 from J, leaving 9 bases between them. The CDR3 extends over 16 amino acids. The CDR3 reads CASSYSWLQNTGELFF. The CDR3 nucleotides are TGTGCCAGCAGTTACTCCTGGTTACAGAACACCGGGGAGCTGTTTTTT.

This rearrangement joins TRBV11-2 to TRBJ2-7; D is unresolved. CDR1 SGHAT and CDR2 FQNNGV come from the germline V gene. V was shortened by 1 base and J by 1 base, with 5 bases between the two germline ends. This CDR3 has 13 residues. DNA of the CDR3: TGTGCCAGCAGCTTAGCCAGTTCCTACGAGCAGTACTTC. This encodes CASSLASSYEQYF.

The chain combines TRBV6-5 with TRBJ1-6; the match to TRBD1 covers 7 bases. Trimming removed 6 bases from V and 5 bases from J; junction bases left unmatched: 7. Germline-derived CDR1 and CDR2 are MNHEY and SVGAGI. The length of the CDR3 is 15 residues. CDR3 coding DNA: TGTGCCAGCAGCGACCGGGACAGCAATAATTCACCCCTCCACTTT. It is translated as CASSDRDSNNSPLHF.

The gene calls are TRBV19 and TRBJ1-5; TRBD1 aligns across 7 bases. The V and J ends lost 3 bases and 3 bases, in that order; junction bases with no gene match: 5. The CDR3 is 15 residues long. Germline-derived CDR1 and CDR2 are LNHDA and SQIVND (reference sequence). CDR3 loop: CASSISGQINQPQHF. The CDR3 DNA reads TGTGCCAGTAGTATTTCGGGACAGATCAATCAGCCCCAGCATTTT.

The CDR3 sequence: CASSPSSGRVYEQYF. The CDR3, as DNA: TGTGCCAGTAGTCCCTCTAGCGGGAGGGTCTACGAGCAGTACTTC. The chain is built from TRBV19 and TRBJ2-7; 12 bases agree with TRBD2. This CDR3 spans 15 amino acids. J gave up 3 bases and V 5 bases, and 5 bases lay outside the gene matches. CDR1 LNHDA and CDR2 SQIVND come from the germline V gene (reference sequence).

The chain has TRBV5-8 and TRBJ1-5; tentative D call: TRBD1 (6 bases). CDR1 and CDR2 (germline): SGHTS, YDEGEE. With 3 bases removed from V and 4 bases from J, the gap between germline ends came to 11 bases. The CDR3 has 14 residues. The CDR3, as DNA: TGTGCCAGCAGCTGGAGGGGGGGGAATCAGCCCCAGCATTTT. Protein product: CASSWRGGNQPQHF.

The V call is TRBV11-3, the J call TRBJ2-1; the D call may be TRBD1 or TRBD2 (5 bases each). The V end lost 4 bases, the J end lost 4 bases, and 17 bases lay between the germline ends. The CDR3 runs to 16 residues. Germline V lookup: CDR1 SGHNT, CDR2 YENEEA. CDR3 coding DNA: TGTGCCAGCAGCTCTAGGGGAGAGGCGCTTTACAATGAGCAGTTCTTC. Translated: CASSSRGEALYNEQFF.

This clone was detected once. V gene TRBV19 combines with J gene TRBJ1-1; TRBD1 is a possible D gene (6 bases). Germline V gene data show CDR1 as LNHDA and CDR2 as SQIVND (reference sequence). The CDR3 length is 12 residues. Deletions cut 6 bases from V and 4 bases from J, with 9 bases between. This CDR3 is CASSQGRTEAFF. CDR3 nucleotide sequence: TGTGCCAGTAGCCAGGGGCGCACTGAAGCTTTCTTT.

This chain connects TRBV19 to TRBJ2-1; TRBD1 matches 10 bases. The germline V gene has CDR1 LNHDA and CDR2 SQIVND (reference sequence). The CDR3 extends over 14 amino acids. The V gene end was trimmed by 1 base and the J gene end by 10 bases; junction bases not matched to a gene: 4. The CDR3 sequence is CASSIGGQGKEQFF. The DNA of the CDR3 is TGTGCCAGTAGTATAGGGGGACAGGGGAAAGAGCAGTTCTTC.

The chain uses TRBV24-1 and TRBJ2-1; D possibly corresponds to TRBD1 (6 bases). Per the germline V gene, CDR1 is KGHDR and CDR2 is SFDVKD. The CDR3 totals 16 residues. Deletions cut 5 bases from V and 7 bases from J, with 20 bases between. CDR3 coding DNA: TGTGCCACCAGTGGGTCAGGGGCCTCCCCTTGGAATGAGCAGTTCTTC. Amino acid sequence: CATSGSGASPWNEQFF.

The genes are TRBV6-5 and TRBJ1-4; D ambiguous. Between the trimmed V and J ends, which lost 6 bases and 7 bases, there was a span of 9 bases. The CDR3 is 12 residues long. Germline CDR1 MNHEY, CDR2 SVGAGI. CDR3 sequence: CASSLVGEKLFF. In nucleotides, the CDR3 is TGTGCCAGCAGCCTCGTGGGTGAAAAACTGTTTTTT.

The chain joins TRBV6-5 to TRBJ1-6; 7 nucleotides align to TRBD1. V shed 2 bases, J shed 8 bases, and the junction held 6 bases outside the gene matches. This CDR3 comprises 15 residues. Germline lookup yields CDR1 MNHEY and CDR2 SVGAGI. The CDR3 DNA sequence: TGTGCCAGCAGTTACACAATGACAGGGTATTCACCCCTCCACTTT. Translating it yields CASSYTMTGYSPLHF.

This clone has ten or more counts. The V call is TRBV21-1, the J call TRBJ2-4; the listed D gene, TRBD2, was not tested against the DNA. TRBV21-1 is flagged as a pseudogene. CDR3 length equals 18 residues. As DNA, the CDR3 is TGTGCCAGCAGCAAACCCCTCGGGGGGACTAGCGGGGAGGGCATTCAGTACTTC. Its protein is CASSKPLGGTSGEGIQYF.

The chain uses TRBV7-9 and TRBJ1-1, with D maybe TRBD1 (5 bases). V was cut by 4 bases and J by 1 base, with 10 bases left in between. CDR1 is SEHNR and CDR2 is FQNEAQ in the germline V gene (reference sequence). The CDR3 runs 14 residues. In DNA, the CDR3 is TGTGCCAGCAGCTCGGGGCGGGAGAACACTGAAGCTTTCTTT. Translation gives CASSSGRENTEAFF. Combining the CDR3 with reference TRBV7-9 and TRBJ1-1 gives the whole variable domain DTGVSQNPRHKITKRGQNVTFRCDPISEHNRLYWYRQTLGQGPEFLTYFQNEAQLEKSRLLSDRFSAERPKGSFSTLEIQRTEQGDSAMYLCASSSGRENTEAFFGQGTRLTVV.

The V and J genes are TRBV3-1 (or the pseudogene TRBV3-2) and TRBJ2-1; D not certain. The germline V gene has CDR1 LGHDT and CDR2 YNNKEL (reference sequence). V was pared by 0 bases and J by 9 bases, with 9 bases between. The CDR3 spans 13 residues. The CDR3 region is CASSQEGPLEQFF. CDR3 nucleotide sequence: TGTGCCAGCAGCCAAGAAGGGCCGCTTGAGCAGTTCTTC.

The chain joins TRBV4-2 to TRBJ2-2, with 9 bases aligning to TRBD1. The CDR3 length is 16 residues. Per the germline V gene, CDR1 is LGHNA and CDR2 is YNFKEQ. Germline trimming cut 3 bases from V and 7 bases from J; bases unmatched to any gene: 9. The CDR3 DNA follows: TGTGCCAGCAGCCAGGGGCACAGGGGGCAACGCGGGGAGCTGTTTTTT. Translated, it gives CASSQGHRGQRGELFF.

The V and J genes are TRBV30 and TRBJ1-2; D unclear. The CDR3 loop spans 12 amino acids. The V end was cut by 3 bases, the J end by 7 bases, with 12 bases between. Germline-derived CDR1 and CDR2 are GTSNPN and SVGIG (reference sequence). CDR3 in DNA: TGTGCCTGGAGGGGTTTGACCAGTGGCTACACCTTC. Encoded protein: CAWRGLTSGYTF.

A few counts support this clone. As DNA, the CDR3 is TGTGCCAGTAGTATAGGGGCCTGGGACGGGAACACTGAAGCTTTCTTT. Protein product: CASSIGAWDGNTEAFF. The V call is TRBV19, the J call TRBJ1-1; possible D gene TRBD1, 5 bases. V was trimmed by 1 base and J by 1 base, leaving 13 bases between them. This CDR3 has 16 residues. Germline values: CDR1 LNHDA, CDR2 SQIVND (reference sequence).

As DNA, the CDR3 is TGTGCCAGCAGCTTGGGGACAGAGAGCAATCAGCCCCAGCATTTT. Its translation is CASSLGTESNQPQHF. V gene TRBV5-6 combines with J gene TRBJ1-5; possible D gene TRBD1, 6 bases. This CDR3 is built from 15 residues. Trimming left V 0 bases short and J 1 base short, with 8 bases between. Germline lookup yields CDR1 SGHDT and CDR2 YYEEEE.

The chain employs TRBV4-3 and TRBJ1-1; D is unresolved. V was pared by 3 bases and J by 4 bases, with 9 bases between. CDR1 and CDR2 (germline): LGHNA, YSLEER. The CDR3 consists of 13 residues. DNA of the CDR3: TGCGCCAGCAGCCAGGTGGGTGGCACTGAAGCTTTCTTT. Encoded protein: CASSQVGGTEAFF.